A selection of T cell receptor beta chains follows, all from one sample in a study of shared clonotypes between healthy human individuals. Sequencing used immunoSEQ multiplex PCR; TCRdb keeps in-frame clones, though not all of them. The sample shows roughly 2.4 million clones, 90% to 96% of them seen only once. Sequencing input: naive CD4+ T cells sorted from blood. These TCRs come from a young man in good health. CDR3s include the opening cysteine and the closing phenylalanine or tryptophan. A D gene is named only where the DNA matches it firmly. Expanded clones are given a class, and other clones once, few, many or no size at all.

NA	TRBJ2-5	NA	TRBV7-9	CASSLQGRETQYF	TGTGCCAGCAGCTTACAGGGTCGAGAGACCCAGTACTTC
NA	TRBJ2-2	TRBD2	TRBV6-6	CAGRLAGGGGELFF	TGTGCCGGCCGACTAGCGGGAGGTGGCGGGGAGCTGTTTTTT
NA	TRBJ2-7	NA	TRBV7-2	CASSLVGEQYF	TGTGCCAGCAGCTTAGTCGGGGAGCAGTACTTC
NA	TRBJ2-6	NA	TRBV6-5	CASSYSSGANVLTF	TGTGCCAGCAGTTACTCCTCCGGGGCCAACGTCCTGACTTTC
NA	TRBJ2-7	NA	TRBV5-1	CASSLVLGTYEQYF	TGCGCCAGCAGCTTGGTGCTAGGGACCTACGAGCAGTACTTC
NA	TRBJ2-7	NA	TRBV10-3	CAISESNTYEQYF	TGTGCCATCAGTGAGTCGAACACCTACGAGCAGTACTTC
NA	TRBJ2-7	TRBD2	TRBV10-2	CASRQRGAYEQYF	TGCGCCAGCAGGCAGCGGGGGGCCTACGAGCAGTACTTC
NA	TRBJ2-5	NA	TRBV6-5	CASRAPSGQETQYF	TGTGCCAGCAGAGCGCCGTCTGGGCAAGAGACCCAGTACTTC
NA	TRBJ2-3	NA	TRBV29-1	CSAALGESTSTDTQYF	TGCAGCGCCGCGCTTGGCGAATCGACTAGCACAGATACGCAGTATTTT
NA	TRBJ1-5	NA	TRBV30	CAWTPGGHQPQHF	TGTGCCTGGACCCCGGGGGGGCATCAGCCCCAGCATTTT
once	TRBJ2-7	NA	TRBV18	CASSPRDPVSYEQYF	TGTGCCAGCTCACCTCGGGACCCAGTCTCCTACGAGCAGTACTTC
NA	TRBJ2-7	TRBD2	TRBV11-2	CASSTFSGGNPYEQYF	TGTGCCAGCAGCACCTTTAGCGGGGGGAACCCCTACGAGCAGTACTTC
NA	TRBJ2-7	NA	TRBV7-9	CASSARRGYEQYF	TGTGCCAGCAGCGCTCGCCGGGGCTACGAGCAGTACTTC
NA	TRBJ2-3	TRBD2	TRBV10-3	CAISEGAREGDTQYF	TGTGCCATCAGTGAAGGGGCCCGGGAGGGAGATACGCAGTATTTT
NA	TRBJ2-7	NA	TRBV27	CASTPGTPASEQYF	TGTGCCAGCACCCCCGGGACTCCGGCCTCCGAGCAGTACTTC
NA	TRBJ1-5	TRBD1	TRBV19	CASSRPDRGQNQPQHF	TGTGCCAGTAGCCGCCCGGACAGGGGACAAAATCAGCCCCAGCATTTT
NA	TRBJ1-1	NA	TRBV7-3	CASSLSGDTEAFF	TGTGCCAGCAGCTTATCTGGTGACACTGAAGCTTTCTTT
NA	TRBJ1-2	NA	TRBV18	CASSPPGFRGYTF	TGTGCCAGCTCACCACCGGGGTTCAGAGGCTACACCTTC
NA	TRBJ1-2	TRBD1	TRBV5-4	CASSPGGQGNYGYTF	TGTGCCAGCAGCCCGGGGGGACAGGGTAACTATGGCTACACCTTC
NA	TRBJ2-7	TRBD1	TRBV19	CASSPGTGYEQYF	TGTGCCAGTAGTCCCGGGACAGGCTACGAGCAGTACTTC
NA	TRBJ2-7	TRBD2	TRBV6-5	CASSSPRGTSGYEQYF	TGTGCCAGCAGTTCCCCTCGGGGGACTAGCGGCTACGAGCAGTACTTC
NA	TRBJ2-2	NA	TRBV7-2	CASRAVTGLNTGELFF	TGTGCCAGCAGAGCAGTCACCGGACTGAACACCGGGGAGCTGTTTTTT
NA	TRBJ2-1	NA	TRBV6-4	CASSDTGLGSYNEQFF	TGTGCCAGCAGTGACACAGGGCTTGGGTCCTACAATGAGCAGTTCTTC
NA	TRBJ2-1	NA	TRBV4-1	CASSQGAGLWNEQFF	TGCGCCAGCAGCCAAGGGGCAGGCCTCTGGAATGAGCAGTTCTTC
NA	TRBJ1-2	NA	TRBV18	CASSLRVPTEGYTF	TGTGCCAGCTCACTGCGGGTTCCGACGGAAGGCTACACCTTC
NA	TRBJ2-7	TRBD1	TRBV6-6	CASRIWGDRGDEQYF	TGTGCCAGCAGAATCTGGGGGGACAGGGGCGACGAGCAGTACTTC
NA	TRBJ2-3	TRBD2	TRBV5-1	CASSLGILAGRADTQYF	TGCGCCAGCAGCTTGGGGATACTAGCGGGACGGGCAGATACGCAGTATTTT
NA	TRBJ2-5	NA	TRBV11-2	CASSLVVVGGRETQYF	TGTGCCAGCAGCTTAGTGGTAGTCGGGGGTAGGGAGACCCAGTACTTC
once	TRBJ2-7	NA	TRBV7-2	CASSFESTRPHF	TGTGCCAGCAGCTTCGAATCCACCCGCCCCCACTTC
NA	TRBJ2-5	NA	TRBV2	CASRISSETQYF	TGTGCCAGCAGGATTAGCTCAGAGACCCAGTACTTC
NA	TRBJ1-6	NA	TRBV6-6	CASSGTPLPDNSPLHF	TGTGCCAGCAGCGGGACTCCCTTGCCCGATAATTCACCCCTCCACTTT